The 23 T cell receptor beta chains below come from one sample, sequenced in a study of beta chain features in type 1 diabetes (dated by TCRdb to 2016 to 2019). These receptors' antigens are unknown. Libraries were built with the immunoSEQ multiplex PCR assay. The entire amount of isolated RNA was reverse transcribed using the High Capacity cDNA Reverse Transcription Kit, so the sequenced TCRB transcripts were expressed ones. TCRdb limited this immuneACCESS table to in-frame rearrangements with V and J called. A share of clones is missing; checked studies link under half to unresolved V genes, and the rest is unexplained. This sample holds about 160,000 clones; 9% were observed only once. Clones ranked in the top ten supply around 0.64% of the sample. General study outcomes and caveats: Type 1 diabetes patients showed a moderate but significant shortening of TCRB CDR3 length in all four CD4+ subsets.

The sample was central memory CD4+ T cells from blood. These receptors were taken from a woman between 25 and 40 years old with type 1 diabetes.

This clone has just a few counts. This chain uses TRBV28 with TRBJ1-4, with 9 bases matching TRBD1. The CDR3 totals 13 residues. Trimming at V came to 11 bases and at J to 9 bases, leaving 10 bases not matched to a gene. CDR1 MDHEN and CDR2 SYDVKM come from the germline V gene. CDR3 sequence reads: CALGDRERKKLFF. The DNA of the CDR3 is TGTGCCCTGGGGGACAGGGAGAGGAAAAAACTGTTTTTT.

The chain joins TRBV7-9 to TRBJ2-1; 7 bases line up with TRBD2. This CDR3 has 13 amino acids. After removal of 0 bases from V and 10 bases from J, the junction contained 3 bases not matched to a gene. Germline CDR1 is SEHNR and CDR2 is FQNEAQ (reference sequence). The CDR3 loop is CASSLAWGGEQFF. CDR3 sequence (DNA): TGTGCCAGCAGCTTAGCGTGGGGGGGGGAGCAGTTCTTC.

The chain couples TRBV9 to TRBJ2-5, with D maybe TRBD1 (5 bases). This CDR3 has 14 amino acids. V was shortened by 0 bases and J by 4 bases, with 10 bases between the two germline ends. CDR1 SGDLS and CDR2 YYNGEE come from the germline V gene. The CDR3 bases are TGTGCCAGCAGCGTAGGTCAGGGCCGAGAGACCCAGTACTTC. Amino acid sequence: CASSVGQGRETQYF.

V gene TRBV6-5 combines with J gene TRBJ2-2, with 9 bases that match TRBD1. V shed 4 bases, J shed 1 base, and the junction held 1 base outside the gene matches. CDR1 is MNHEY and CDR2 is SVGAGI in the germline V gene. The CDR3 runs to 15 residues. The CDR3 DNA sequence: TGTGCCAGCAGTTGGGGACAGGGGAACACCGGGGAGCTGTTTTTT. It codes for CASSWGQGNTGELFF.

This chain joins TRBV4-2 and TRBJ1-1; 9 nucleotides align to TRBD1. V lost 2 bases, J lost 0 bases, and 7 bases stayed unmatched. CDR3 length: 17 residues. The germline V gene has CDR1 LGHNA and CDR2 YNFKEQ. In DNA form, the CDR3 reads TGTGCCAGCAGCCAACCTCCGGGACAGGGCTTGAACACTGAAGCTTTCTTT. As protein: CASSQPPGQGLNTEAFF.

This clone was seen many times. The chain recombines TRBV5-1 with TRBJ2-1, with D possibly matching TRBD1 (5 bases). The CDR3 is made up of 14 amino acids. Trimming removed 6 bases from V and 3 bases from J, with 13 bases in between. From germline, CDR1 is SGHRS and CDR2 YFSETQ. The CDR3 nucleotides read TGCGCCAGCAAAGTATTAACAGGCTACAATGAGCAGTTCTTC. It translates to CASKVLTGYNEQFF. The complete variable domain, with remaining parts taken from reference TRBV5-1 and TRBJ2-1, reads KAGVTQTPRYLIKTRGQQVTLSCSPISGHRSVSWYQQTPGQGLQFLFEYFSETQRNKGNFPGRFSGRQFSNSRSEMNVSTLELGDSALYLCASKVLTGYNEQFFGPGTRLTVL.

The rearrangement links TRBV28 to TRBJ2-1; 8 nucleotides align to TRBD1. This CDR3 comprises 14 residues. CDR1 is MDHEN and CDR2 is SYDVKM in the germline V gene. J was trimmed by 3 bases and V by 5 bases; bases with no gene match: 3. The CDR3 reads CASSGGQDYNEQFF. The CDR3 DNA sequence: TGTGCCAGCAGTGGGGGACAGGACTACAATGAGCAGTTCTTC. Supplemented by reference TRBV28 and TRBJ2-1, the full variable domain reads DVKVTQSSRYLVKRTGEKVFLECVQDMDHENMFWYRQDPGLGLRLIYFSYDVKMKEKGDIPEGYSVSREKKERFSLILESASTNQTSMYLCASSGGQDYNEQFFGPGTRLTVL.

The chain combines TRBV6-5 with TRBJ2-3, with 10 bases aligning to TRBD2. Germline CDR1 is MNHEY and CDR2 is SVGAGI. The CDR3 is made up of 15 amino acids. Losses at the gene ends were 7 bases for V and 2 bases for J; bases not matched to a gene: 6. Here the CDR3 reads CASTVAGGNTDTQYF. The CDR3 DNA sequence: TGTGCCAGCACGGTAGCGGGAGGAAACACAGATACGCAGTATTTT.

This clone was detected only a few times. V is TRBV27 and J is TRBJ2-3, with 8 nucleotides matching TRBD1. Germline lookup yields CDR1 MNHEY and CDR2 SMNVEV (reference sequence). Trimming cost V 6 bases and J 3 bases; bases outside gene matches: 11. The length of the CDR3 is 16 residues. The CDR3 loop is CASSRWDRQMTDTQYF. The DNA of the CDR3 is TGTGCCAGCAGCCGTTGGGACAGGCAGATGACAGATACGCAGTATTTT.

The chain has TRBV11-2 and TRBJ1-5; D is undetermined. This CDR3 region has 13 residues. V dropped 5 bases and J dropped 6 bases, with 11 bases sitting between them. Germline CDR1 is SGHAT and CDR2 is FQNNGV. The CDR3 coding sequence is TGTGCCAGCAGCCCGGGAAAGGGTCAGCCCCAGCATTTT. Its translation is CASSPGKGQPQHF. Full variable domain (missing parts from reference TRBV11-2 and TRBJ1-5): EAGVAQSPRYKIIEKRQSVAFWCNPISGHATLYWYQQILGQGPKLLIQFQNNGVVDDSQLPKDRFSAERLKGVDSTLKIQPAKLEDSAVYLCASSPGKGQPQHFGDGTRLSIL.

Regarding this clone: This CDR3 is also generated by other DNA sequences in the sample. This CDR3 is CASSLGTGSGANVLTF. The DNA for the CDR3 is TGTGCCAGCAGCCTCGGGACAGGGAGCGGGGCCAACGTCCTGACTTTC. The rearrangement joins TRBV11-3 to TRBJ2-6, with 9 bases matching TRBD1. The CDR3 runs to 16 residues. The V segment lost 5 bases and the J segment 4 bases; nucleotides outside the gene matches: 6. The germline V gene has CDR1 SGHNT and CDR2 YENEEA. Based on the CDR3 plus reference TRBV11-3 and TRBJ2-6, the full variable domain is EAGVVQSPRYKIIEKKQPVAFWCNPISGHNTLYWYLQNLGQGPELLIRYENEEAVDDSQLPKDRFSAERLKGVDSTLKIQPAELGDSAVYLCASSLGTGSGANVLTFGAGSRLTVL.

This clone was seen more than once but under ten times. The chain joins TRBV4-1 to TRBJ1-5; the match to TRBD1 covers 7 bases. J lost 0 bases, V lost 4 bases, and 9 bases had no gene match. Germline values: CDR1 MGHRA, CDR2 YSYEKL. The length of the CDR3 is 17 residues. CDR3 protein: CASSPGQVHLSNQPQHF. CDR3 sequence (DNA): TGCGCCAGCAGCCCTGGACAGGTTCACCTTAGCAATCAGCCCCAGCATTTT.

The rearrangement uses TRBV6-1 and TRBJ1-1; the D is unclear. This CDR3 is 14 amino acids long. Per germline, CDR1 MNHNS and CDR2 SASEGT. V was pared by 4 bases and J by 0 bases, with 9 bases between. The CDR3 DNA reads as TGTGCCAGCAGTGTCCACAGAGTGAACACTGAAGCTTTCTTT. It encodes CASSVHRVNTEAFF.

This clone turned up a few times. This chain links TRBV11-2 with TRBJ2-1; 8 bases match TRBD1. The CDR3 totals 14 residues. V gave up 5 bases and J gave up 4 bases; unmatched junction bases: 4. CDR1 SGHAT and CDR2 FQNNGV come from the germline V gene. The chain's CDR3 is CASSQGQVYNEQFF. The CDR3 region has the DNA TGTGCCAGCAGCCAGGGACAGGTGTACAATGAGCAGTTCTTC.

The chain carries TRBV4-3 and TRBJ2-3; TRBD1 might be the D (5 bases). This CDR3 is 14 amino acids long. Trimming shortened V by 1 base and J by 2 bases, and 7 bases separated the two germline ends. Germline V gene sequence: CDR1 LGHNA, CDR2 YSLEER. The CDR3 coding sequence is TGCGCCAGCAGCCAAGTACAGGTCACAGATACGCAGTATTTT. Translated: CASSQVQVTDTQYF.

The V gene is TRBV5-1, the J gene TRBJ2-7; 9 nucleotides agree with TRBD2. Germline CDR1 SGHRS, CDR2 YFSETQ. There are 15 residues in the CDR3. J gave up 5 bases and V 4 bases, and 10 bases lay outside the gene matches. The CDR3 coding sequence is TGCGCCAGCAGCCCCGCTTTGGCTAGCGGGGACGAGCAGTACTTC. It codes for CASSPALASGDEQYF.

CDR3 DNA sequence: TGTGCCAGCAGTTCGGCAGGGGGGAATGAGCAGTTCTTC. It specifies CASSSAGGNEQFF. This chain connects TRBV28 to TRBJ2-1; weak D call: TRBD1 (7 bases). Germline V lookup: CDR1 MDHEN, CDR2 SYDVKM. This CDR3 comprises 13 residues. V lost 4 bases and J 7 bases, leaving 11 bases between the germline ends.

The chain employs TRBV28 and TRBJ1-2, with 7 nucleotides matching TRBD1. Germline assignment: CDR1 MDHEN and CDR2 SYDVKM. There are 12 residues in the CDR3. V dropped 6 bases and J dropped 7; count of bases not matched to a gene: 5. This chain's CDR3 is CASSDRDGGYTF. The CDR3 region has the DNA TGTGCCAGCAGCGACAGGGACGGTGGCTACACCTTC.

This clone was observed many times. The identical CDR3 is also encoded by other nucleotide sequences in the sample. This chain links TRBV7-9 with TRBJ1-5; the match to TRBD1 covers 8 bases. Germline-derived CDR1 and CDR2 are SEHNR and FQNEAQ (reference sequence). V was clipped by 4 bases and J by 3 bases; unmatched bases: 5. The CDR3 covers 15 residues. CDR3 coding DNA: TGTGCCAGCAGCTACGGACAGGGACACAATCAGCCCCAGCATTTT. This encodes CASSYGQGHNQPQHF. Complete variable domain (other parts from reference TRBV7-9 and TRBJ1-5): DTGVSQNPRHKITKRGQNVTFRCDPISEHNRLYWYRQTLGQGPEFLTYFQNEAQLEKSRLLSDRFSAERPKGSFSTLEIQRTEQGDSAMYLCASSYGQGHNQPQHFGDGTRLSIL.

This clone was counted only a few times. The chain joins TRBV7-8 to TRBJ1-1; 8 nucleotides match TRBD1. The trim removed 4 bases at V and 3 bases at J, leaving 4 bases unmatched. Germline V gene sequence: CDR1 SGHVS, CDR2 FQNEAQ. The CDR3 covers 14 residues. The CDR3 DNA is TGTGCCAGCAGCTCACAGGGGGGGGACACTGAAGCTTTCTTT. Amino acid sequence: CASSSQGGDTEAFF.

The sample holds a few counts of this clone. The V and J genes are TRBV13 and TRBJ2-3; 11 bases match TRBD2. Trimming at V came to 5 bases and at J to 1 base, leaving 2 bases not matched to a gene. The CDR3 totals 15 residues. From germline, CDR1 is PRHDT and CDR2 FYEKMQ (reference sequence). The CDR3 loop is CASSVTSGGTDTQYF. CDR3 in DNA: TGTGCCAGCAGCGTGACTAGCGGGGGCACAGATACGCAGTATTTT.

This clone came up a few times. The V gene is TRBV7-3, the J gene TRBJ2-1; 8 bases agree with TRBD2. V shed 2 bases, J shed 9 bases, and the junction held 9 bases outside the gene matches. This CDR3 contains 15 residues. Germline V gives CDR1 SGHTA, CDR2 FQGTGA. The CDR3 region is CASSLGLAGGTEQFF. CDR3 bases: TGTGCCAGCAGCTTAGGGCTAGCGGGTGGGACTGAGCAGTTCTTC. Based on the CDR3 plus reference TRBV7-3 and TRBJ2-1, the full variable domain is GAGVSQTPSNKVTEKGKYVELRCDPISGHTALYWYRQSLGQGPEFLIYFQGTGAADDSGLPNDRFFAVRPEGSVSTLKIQRTERGDSAVYLCASSLGLAGGTEQFFGPGTRLTVL.

This chain links TRBV5-1 with TRBJ2-1; 10 bases match TRBD2. The J segment lost 7 bases and the V segment lost 2 bases, leaving 6 bases of the junction unmatched. CDR3 length: 15 amino acids. Germline lookup yields CDR1 SGHRS and CDR2 YFSETQ. The chain's CDR3 is CASSFLAGAGNEQFF. The CDR3 nucleotides are TGCGCCAGCAGCTTCCTAGCGGGAGCTGGTAATGAGCAGTTCTTC.